This T cell receptor (beta chain) was sequenced in a study of identical twins. There are 11 residues in the CDR3. Trimming removed 4 bases from V and 10 bases from J, with 8 bases in between. Germline V gene lookup returns CDR1 MDHEN and CDR2 SYDVKM. A universal primer site was added by template switching, and unique molecular identifiers were carried by the cDNA. MiXCR was run by TCRdb on the 5' RACE reads, yielding one entry per CDR3 protein. The table includes 260,000 or so distinct CDR3 sequences, around 7.6% detected once. This clonotype has more than one count but fewer than ten. In addition, the sample was reused for a study of yellow fever vaccine responses in identical twins.

The TCR sequence derives from a woman younger than 35 in good health. V gene TRBV28 combines with J gene TRBJ2-1; D call uncertain. Sequences were obtained from CD8+ T cells sorted from blood. As DNA, the CDR3 is TGTGCCAGCAGTTATGGGCCCGAGCAGTTCTTC. Translating gives CASSYGPEQFF.